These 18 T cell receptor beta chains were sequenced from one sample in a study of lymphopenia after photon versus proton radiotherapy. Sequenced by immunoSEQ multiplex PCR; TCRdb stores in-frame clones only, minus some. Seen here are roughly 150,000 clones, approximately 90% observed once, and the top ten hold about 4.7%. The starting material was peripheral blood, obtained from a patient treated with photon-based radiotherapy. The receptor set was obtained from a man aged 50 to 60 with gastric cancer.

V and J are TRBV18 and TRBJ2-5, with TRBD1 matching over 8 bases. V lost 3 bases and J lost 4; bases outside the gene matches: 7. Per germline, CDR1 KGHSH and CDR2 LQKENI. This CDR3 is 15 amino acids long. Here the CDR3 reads CASSPRQGSSETQYF. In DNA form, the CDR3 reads TGTGCCAGCTCACCCAGACAGGGGTCCTCAGAGACCCAGTACTTC. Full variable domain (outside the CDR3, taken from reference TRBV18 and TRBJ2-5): NAGVMQNPRHLVRRRGQEARLRCSPMKGHSHVYWYRQLPEEGLKFMVYLQKENIIDESGMPKERFSAEFPKEGPSILRIQQVVRGDSAAYFCASSPRQGSSETQYFGPGTRLLVL.

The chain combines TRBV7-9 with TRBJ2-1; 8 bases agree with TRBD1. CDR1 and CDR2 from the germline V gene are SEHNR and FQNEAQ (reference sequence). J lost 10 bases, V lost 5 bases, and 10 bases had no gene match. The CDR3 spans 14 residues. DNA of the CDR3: TGTGCCAGCAGCCAAAGATCAGGGGGCAGAGAGCAGTTCTTC. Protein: CASSQRSGGREQFF.

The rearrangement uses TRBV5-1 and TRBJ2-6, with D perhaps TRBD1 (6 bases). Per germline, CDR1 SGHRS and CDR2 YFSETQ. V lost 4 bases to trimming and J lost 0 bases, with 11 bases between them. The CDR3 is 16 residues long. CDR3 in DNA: TGCGCCAGCAGCCTGGGGGACAACTCTGGGGCCAACGTCCTGACTTTC. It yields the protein CASSLGDNSGANVLTF.

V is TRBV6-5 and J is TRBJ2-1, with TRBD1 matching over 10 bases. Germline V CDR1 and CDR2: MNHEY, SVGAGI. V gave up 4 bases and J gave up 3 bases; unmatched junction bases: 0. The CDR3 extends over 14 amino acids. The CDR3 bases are TGTGCCAGCAGTTGGACAGGGGGCTACAATGAGCAGTTCTTC. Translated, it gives CASSWTGGYNEQFF.

The CDR3 loop is CASVAGLSYNEQFF. CDR3 nucleotides: TGTGCCAGCGTAGCGGGACTCTCCTACAATGAGCAGTTCTTC. The chain carries TRBV6-1 and TRBJ2-1, with 8 bases matching TRBD2. With V trimmed by 8 bases and J by 0 bases, 3 bases remained unmatched. The CDR3 is made up of 14 amino acids. Germline V gene lookup returns CDR1 MNHNS and CDR2 SASEGT.

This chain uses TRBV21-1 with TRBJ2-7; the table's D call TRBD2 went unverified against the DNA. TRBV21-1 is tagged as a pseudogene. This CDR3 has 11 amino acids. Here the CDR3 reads CASDLRVEQYF. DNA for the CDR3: TGTGCCAGCGACCTGAGGGTCGAGCAGTACTTC.

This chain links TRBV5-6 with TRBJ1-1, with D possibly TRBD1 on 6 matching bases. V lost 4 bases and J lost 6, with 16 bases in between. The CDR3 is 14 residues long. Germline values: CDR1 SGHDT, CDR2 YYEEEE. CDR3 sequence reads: CASSATVGGPEAFF. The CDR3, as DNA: TGTGCCAGCAGCGCCACCGTGGGGGGCCCTGAAGCTTTCTTT.

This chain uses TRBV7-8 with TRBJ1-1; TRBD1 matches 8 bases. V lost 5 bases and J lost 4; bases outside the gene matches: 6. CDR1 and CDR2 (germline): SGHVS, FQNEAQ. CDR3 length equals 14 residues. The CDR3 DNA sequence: TGTGCCAGCAGCAAGACAGGGGTCAGCACTGAAGCTTTCTTT. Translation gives CASSKTGVSTEAFF.

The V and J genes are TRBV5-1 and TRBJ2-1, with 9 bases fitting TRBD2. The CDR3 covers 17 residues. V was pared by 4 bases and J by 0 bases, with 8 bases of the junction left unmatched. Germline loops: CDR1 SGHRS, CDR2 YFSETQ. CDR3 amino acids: CASSLTLSGSSYNEQFF. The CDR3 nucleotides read TGCGCCAGCAGCCTGACCCTTAGCGGGAGCTCCTACAATGAGCAGTTCTTC.

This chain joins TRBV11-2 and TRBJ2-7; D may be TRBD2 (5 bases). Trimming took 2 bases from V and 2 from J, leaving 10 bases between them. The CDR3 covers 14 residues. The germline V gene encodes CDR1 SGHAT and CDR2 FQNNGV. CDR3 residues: CASSLPAGPYEQYF. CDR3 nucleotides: TGTGCCAGCAGCTTACCCGCGGGCCCCTACGAGCAGTACTTC.

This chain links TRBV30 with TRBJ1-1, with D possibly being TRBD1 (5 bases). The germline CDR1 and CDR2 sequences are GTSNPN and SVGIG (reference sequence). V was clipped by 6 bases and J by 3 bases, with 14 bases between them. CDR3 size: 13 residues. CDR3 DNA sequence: TGTGCCTGCTCCGGGAGGGGAGACACTGAAGCTTTCTTT. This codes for CACSGRGDTEAFF.

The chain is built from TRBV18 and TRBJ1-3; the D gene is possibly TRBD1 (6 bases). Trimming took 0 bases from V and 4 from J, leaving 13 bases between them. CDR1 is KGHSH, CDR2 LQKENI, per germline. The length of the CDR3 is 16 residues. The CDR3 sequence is CASSPPQGRSGNTIYF. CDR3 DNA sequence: TGTGCCAGCTCACCACCTCAGGGGCGCTCCGGAAACACCATATATTTT.

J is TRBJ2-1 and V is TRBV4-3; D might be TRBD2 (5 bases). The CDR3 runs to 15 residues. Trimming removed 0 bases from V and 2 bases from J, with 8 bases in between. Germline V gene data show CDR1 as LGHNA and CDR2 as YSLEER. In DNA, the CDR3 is TGCGCCAGCAGCCAAGAAAATAGCGCCTACAATGAGCAGTTCTTC. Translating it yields CASSQENSAYNEQFF.

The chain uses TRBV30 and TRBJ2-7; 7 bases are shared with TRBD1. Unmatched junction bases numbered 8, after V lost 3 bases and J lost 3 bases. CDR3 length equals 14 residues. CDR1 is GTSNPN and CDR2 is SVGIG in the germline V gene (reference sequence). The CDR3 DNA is TGTGCCTGGAGGACCAGGGGGAAACTCTACGAGCAGTACTTC. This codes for CAWRTRGKLYEQYF.

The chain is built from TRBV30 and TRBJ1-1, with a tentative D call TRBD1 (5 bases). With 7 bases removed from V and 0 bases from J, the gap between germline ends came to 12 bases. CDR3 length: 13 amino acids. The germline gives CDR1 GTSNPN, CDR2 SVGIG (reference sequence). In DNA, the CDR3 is TGTGCCTCCCTGGGGGGGATGAACACTGAAGCTTTCTTT. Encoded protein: CASLGGMNTEAFF.

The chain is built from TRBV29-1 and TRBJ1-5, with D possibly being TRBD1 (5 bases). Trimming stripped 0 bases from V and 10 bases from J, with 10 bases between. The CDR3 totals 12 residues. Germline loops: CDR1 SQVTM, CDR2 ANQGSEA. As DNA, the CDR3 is TGCAGCGTTGAAGAGGGTCAGGGACCCCAGCATTTT. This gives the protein CSVEEGQGPQHF.

This CDR3 is CASSQRGREGVDEQYF. CDR3 in DNA: TGTGCCAGCAGCCAGAGGGGGCGGGAAGGTGTGGACGAGCAGTACTTC. The V call is TRBV4-2, the J call TRBJ2-7; D possibly corresponds to TRBD1 (7 bases). With 3 bases removed from V and 5 bases from J, the gap between germline ends came to 20 bases. The germline V gene encodes CDR1 LGHNA and CDR2 YNFKEQ. The CDR3 is 16 amino acids.

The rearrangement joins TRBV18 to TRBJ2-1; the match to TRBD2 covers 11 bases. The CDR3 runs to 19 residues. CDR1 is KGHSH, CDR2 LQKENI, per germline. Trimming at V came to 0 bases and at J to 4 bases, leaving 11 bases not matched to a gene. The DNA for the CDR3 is TGTGCCAGCTCACCACCAAAGACTAGCGGGGAGCCTGGGTACAATGAGCAGTTCTTC. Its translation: CASSPPKTSGEPGYNEQFF.